This note documents a single T cell receptor (beta chain) sequence. Its antigen is unknown. No base quality values were provided; no much bigger clone lies one nucleotide off. This entry is derived from a study of T cells in Graves' hyperthyroidism and ophthalmopathy (dated by TCRdb to between 2018 and 2021). A note on the overall study: Peripheral blood samples were taken at the time of initial diagnosis, prior to any treatment. Once sampling was done, hyperthyroidism patients were given methimazole at a starting dose of 30 mg daily, whereas ophthalmopathy patients were given high-dose intravenous methylprednisolone. The paper reports TCR Vbeta CDR3 sequencing of 140 or so peripheral blood samples: under 45 ophthalmopathy, under 80 hyperthyroidism and approximately 17 progressor patients. To identify distinguishing TCR V-J signatures, a discovery cohort of roughly 100 patients was used, comprising 43 with Graves' ophthalmopathy and around 57 with stable Graves' hyperthyroidism. For training and testing, the approximately 97 patients in the discovery cohort were randomly divided in a 7:3 ratio. In several Graves' hyperthyroidism patients, the study also compared T-cell repertoires from thyroid tissue with T-cell repertoires from blood. Prospective prediction of ophthalmopathy was tested in an independent validation cohort of fewer than 20 hyperthyroidism patients and 15 to 17 patients who later progressed to ophthalmopathy.

Graves' hyperthyroidism was defined as stable when no progression to ophthalmopathy occurred over 18 months of follow-up. The hyperthyroidism patients were between 18 and 65 years old and newly diagnosed, with a disease duration of less than 2 months. The study excluded patients with uncontrolled infections, other autoimmune diseases, pregnancy or lactation. Diagnoses were established on the basis of clinical symptoms, serum thyroxine and TRAb, thyroid ultrasound, and orbital computed tomography. PBMCs were separated from 10 ml of fresh peripheral blood using Ficoll-Paque density gradient centrifugation. Trizol reagent was used to extract total RNA, and RNA quality was then checked on an Agilent 2100 Bioanalyzer. From the cysteine up to the phenylalanine, the CDR3 has a length of 15 residues. Only the CDR3 DNA is retained, 45 bases long and in frame from the first base. Germline trimming amounts to 4 bases on V and 4 bases on J, with 8 as the count of junction bases outside the gene matches. From a lookup of the germline V gene (reference sequence), CDR1 and CDR2 are SGHKS and YYEKEE.

The TCR beta CDR3 regions were amplified from the RNA transcripts. For the first round of RT-PCR on the TCR CDR3, the HTBI primer set was used together with the Qiagen OneStep RT-PCR kit. Libraries were constructed in a second round of multiplex PCR, after which size selection and purification were carried out. Libraries were sequenced paired-end with 100 bp reads on an Illumina HiSeq2000. The original pipeline was this. SOAPnuke was used to process the raw data, with reads discarded if the reads contained adapters or uncalled bases, had a mean Phred below 15, or lacked an exact constant-primer or identifier match. COPE v1.2.5 was used to merge high-quality paired reads, and clonotypes were defined as unique nucleotide sequences. MiTCR v1.1 was used to align clonotypes to the IMGT TRBV, TRBD and TRBJ reference segments. The analysis was restricted to V-J combinations with a frequency above 0.0001, which together covered over 99% of the repertoires. The TCS score was defined as the ratio of F50 (clonal expansion) to E x V (chaos), calculated using BLOSUM62-based TCRdist between CDR3 peptides within each V-J. Welch's t-statistics and random forest reduced around 520 V-J features to fewer than 15, which were used in a naive Bayes classifier (R e1071). TCRdb reprocessed the public reads (quality trimming at Q25 with fastp, clone calling with MiXCR) and kept in-frame beta chains. Rows are unified per CDR3 protein, each entry keeping the most common DNA and genes. TCRdb's processing, not the authors', yielded these V and J calls. This sample gives around 450,000 distinct CDR3 sequences in total; 15% to 19% of them show up just once. The ten largest clones represent 12% to 15% of the sample.

Paper-wide results and their limitations: During validation, the model predicted progression to ophthalmopathy a median of around 6 months ahead of onset, with 70.59% sensitivity and 72% to 80% specificity. Blood samples also contained most of the expanded thyroid clonotypes (frequency above 0.001), which suggests that blood repertoires may reflect thyroid immune responses. A 13 V-J signature model separated ophthalmopathy from stable hyperthyroidism, with approximately 86% sensitivity and roughly 81% specificity in cross-validation and 80%/75% in testing. No statistical method was used to fix the sample size in advance, and group allocation was not hidden from the investigators.

The clonotype was recovered from a woman between 18 and 29 years old with Graves' hyperthyroidism. Material: blood. Recombination linked TRBV5-5 to TRBJ1-5, with 7 junctional bases fitting TRBD1. In nucleotides, the sequence is TGTGCCAGCAGCACGTCAGGGGGGATTAATCAGCCCCAGCATTTT. Protein translation: CASSTSGGINQPQHF.